This passage covers 2 T cell receptor beta chains from one sample sequenced in a study of technical replicates of blood from several donors. Profiling relied on immunoSEQ multiplex PCR, and the TCRdb table lists in-frame clones only, not all of them. Of some 13,000 clones in the sample, 60% to 85% were seen once. The specimen was PBMCs. These receptors came from a human donor in good health.

The chain uses TRBV19 and TRBJ2-7; 9 nucleotides match TRBD1. The CDR3 contains 14 residues. Germline V gene lookup returns CDR1 LNHDA and CDR2 SQIVND (reference sequence). V gave up 4 bases and J gave up 3 bases; unmatched junction bases: 4. The CDR3 region is CASSTRTGVYEQYF. In DNA form, the CDR3 reads TGTGCCAGTAGTACCCGGACAGGGGTCTACGAGCAGTACTTC.

This clone came up once. The chain employs TRBV19 and TRBJ2-7; 10 bases align to TRBD2. V lost 6 bases and J lost 3; bases outside the gene matches: 8. Germline values: CDR1 LNHDA, CDR2 SQIVND (reference sequence). The CDR3 loop spans 15 amino acids. CDR3 sequence: CASSQISGRGYEQYF. In nucleotides, the CDR3 is TGTGCCAGTAGCCAGATAAGCGGGAGGGGCTACGAGCAGTACTTC.